This entry describes one T cell receptor beta chain. Its antigen is unidentified. The PCR employed 60 Vbeta primers together with 13 Jbeta primers. The method was immunoSEQ multiplex PCR; TCRdb's version includes in-frame clones alone and lacks a portion of them. Among roughly 200,000 clones listed, roughly 84% were seen once. J lost 4 bases, V lost 4 bases, and 10 bases had no gene match. The CDR3 spans 15 residues. The V gene's germline CDR1 is SEHNR and CDR2 FQNEAQ (reference sequence). These data belong to a study of cytomegalovirus exposure and HLA in healthy donors. General study points: Most observed TCR sequences were rare, whereas some public TCRs were detected in many donors. TRBV6-2, TRBV6-3 and some other V segments were excluded as indistinguishable. Earlier analysis found most TCR beta V segments productive about 87% or about 30% of the time.

The sequencing input was PBMCs. The sequence was obtained from a boy aged 2 to 9 in good health and CMV-seronegative. V and J are TRBV7-9 and TRBJ2-7; 7 bases fit TRBD1. Here the CDR3 reads CASSSTSGTEYEQYF. CDR3 DNA: TGTGCCAGCAGCTCGACGTCCGGGACAGAGTACGAGCAGTACTTC.